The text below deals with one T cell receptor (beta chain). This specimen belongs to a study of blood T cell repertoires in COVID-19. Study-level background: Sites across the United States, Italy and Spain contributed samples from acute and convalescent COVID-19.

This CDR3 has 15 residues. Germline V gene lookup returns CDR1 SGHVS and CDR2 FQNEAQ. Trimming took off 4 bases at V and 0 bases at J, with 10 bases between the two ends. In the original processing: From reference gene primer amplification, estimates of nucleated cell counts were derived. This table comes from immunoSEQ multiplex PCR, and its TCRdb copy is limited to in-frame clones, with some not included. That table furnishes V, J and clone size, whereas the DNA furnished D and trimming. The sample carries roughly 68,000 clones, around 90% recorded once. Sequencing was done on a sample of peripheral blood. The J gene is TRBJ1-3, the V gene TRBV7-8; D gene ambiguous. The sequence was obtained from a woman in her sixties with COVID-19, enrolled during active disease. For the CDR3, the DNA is TGTGCCAGCAGCTCGGCGGGGAGCTCTGGAAACACCATATATTTT. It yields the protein CASSSAGSSGNTIYF.